The 32 T cell receptor beta chains in this list originate from one sample, sequenced in a study of blood T cell repertoires in COVID-19. Here immunoSEQ multiplex PCR was the method, and the copy in TCRdb shows in-frame clones only, minus some. Here the sample spans about 180,000 clones, 86% being singletons. Sequenced: peripheral blood. The receptors originated from a woman aged 25 to 39 with active or convalescent COVID-19.

The chain uses TRBV11-3 and TRBJ2-3, with a possible D match to TRBD1 (5 bases). V dropped 5 bases and J dropped 4 bases, with 16 bases sitting between them. Germline CDR1 SGHNT, CDR2 YENEEA. This CDR3 is built from 15 residues. CDR3 region: CASSPRRGRADTQYF. The DNA for the CDR3 is TGTGCCAGCAGCCCGCGAAGGGGAAGGGCAGATACGCAGTATTTT. Full variable domain (remainder filled in from reference TRBV11-3 and TRBJ2-3): EAGVVQSPRYKIIEKKQPVAFWCNPISGHNTLYWYLQNLGQGPELLIRYENEEAVDDSQLPKDRFSAERLKGVDSTLKIQPAELGDSAVYLCASSPRRGRADTQYFGPGTRLTVL.

V gene TRBV10-3 combines with J gene TRBJ2-7; tentative D call: TRBD2 (6 bases). CDR3 length: 14 residues. Germline assignment: CDR1 ENHRY and CDR2 SYGVKD. Trimming shortened V by 2 bases and J by 6 bases, and 14 bases separated the two germline ends. CDR3 coding DNA: TGTGCCATCAGTGAGATCCGGGCCGGGGGCGAGCAGTACTTC. It encodes CAISEIRAGGEQYF.

This chain joins TRBV19 and TRBJ1-1, with D perhaps TRBD1 (5 bases). With 4 bases removed from V and 0 bases from J, the gap between germline ends came to 12 bases. The length of the CDR3 is 15 residues. CDR1 is LNHDA and CDR2 is SQIVND in the germline V gene (reference sequence). The CDR3 reads CASSNYRDLNTEAFF. Here the CDR3 DNA reads TGTGCCAGTAGTAACTACCGGGACTTGAACACTGAAGCTTTCTTT.

This clone was found once. The CDR3 loop reads CASSKGSRETYNSPLHF. In nucleotides, the CDR3 is TGTGCCAGCAGCAAAGGTTCCCGGGAAACGTACAATTCACCCCTCCACTTT. The rearrangement joins TRBV21-1 to TRBJ1-6. TRBV21-1 is a pseudogene. The CDR3 is 17 residues long.

The table lists this clone with a count of one. The J gene is TRBJ1-5, the V gene TRBV3-1 (or the pseudogene TRBV3-2); 11 bases map to TRBD1. Germline CDR1 LGHDT, CDR2 YNNKEL (reference sequence). The CDR3 has 15 residues. V lost 1 base, J lost 9 bases, and 5 bases stayed unmatched. The CDR3: CASSQGGTGGPPQHF. CDR3 nucleotides: TGTGCCAGCAGCCAAGGGGGGACAGGGGGGCCGCCCCAGCATTTT.

The chain links TRBV27 to TRBJ2-7, with 12 positions matching TRBD1. This CDR3 has 15 amino acids. Germline CDR1 is MNHEY and CDR2 is SMNVEV (reference sequence). V lost 5 bases and J lost 5; bases outside the gene matches: 7. As DNA, the CDR3 is TGTGCCAGCAGTCCCTCCGGGACAGGGGGCCACGAGCAGTACTTC. Protein product: CASSPSGTGGHEQYF.

V usage is TRBV28 and J usage is TRBJ1-1; D ambiguous. The V end lost 6 bases, the J end lost 8 bases, and 10 bases lay between the germline ends. Germline V gene sequence: CDR1 MDHEN, CDR2 SYDVKM. The CDR3 totals 11 residues. The DNA of the CDR3 is TGTGCCAGCAGCCCTCTCCAGGAAGCTTTCTTT. Amino acid sequence: CASSPLQEAFF.

The CDR3 bases are TGTGCCAGCAGTGAAAGAATCCCAATACAGGGGAAGGGCTATGGCTACACCTTC. Translation gives CASSERIPIQGKGYGYTF. The V gene is TRBV6-1, the J gene TRBJ1-2, with 7 bases identical to TRBD1. In germline, CDR1 is MNHNS, CDR2 SASEGT. The CDR3 loop spans 18 amino acids. Trimming took 2 bases from V and 4 from J; bases not matched to a gene: 16.

V and J are TRBV4-1 and TRBJ1-1, with TRBD1 matching 7 bases. Losses at the gene ends were 1 base for V and 7 bases for J; bases not matched to a gene: 3. This CDR3 has 13 amino acids. Germline-derived CDR1 and CDR2 are MGHRA and YSYEKL. The CDR3 nucleotides read TGCGCCAGCAGCCAAGGACAGGGAGTTGAAGCTTTCTTT. Amino acid sequence: CASSQGQGVEAFF.

The chain links TRBV5-6 to TRBJ2-1; 7 bases map to TRBD1. CDR1 SGHDT and CDR2 YYEEEE come from the germline V gene. This CDR3 comprises 13 residues. The J segment lost 8 bases and the V segment lost 0 bases, leaving 2 bases of the junction unmatched. CDR3: CASSLAGGHEQFF. CDR3 bases: TGTGCCAGCAGCTTGGCAGGGGGACATGAGCAGTTCTTC.

This chain connects TRBV14 to TRBJ2-7, with no clear D. The V gene lost 1 base and the J gene lost 5 bases, with 6 bases spanning the gap. Germline V gene lookup returns CDR1 SGHDN and CDR2 FVKESK. The CDR3 is 12 residues long. CDR3 nucleotide sequence: TGTGCCAGCAGCCAAGGGGCAGACGAGCAGTACTTC. Its protein product is CASSQGADEQYF.

This rearrangement joins TRBV30 to TRBJ2-4; 7 bases are a match to TRBD2. CDR3 length equals 19 residues. After removal of 1 base from V and 0 bases from J, the junction contained 15 bases not matched to a gene. CDR1 and CDR2 from the germline V gene are GTSNPN and SVGIG (reference sequence). CDR3 DNA: TGTGCCTGGAGTGGCCGGGCGGGCGGGGGAGCTCTAGCCAAAAACATTCAGTACTTC. This sequence encodes CAWSGRAGGGALAKNIQYF. Together with reference TRBV30 and TRBJ2-4, the CDR3 gives the full variable domain: SQTIHQWPATLVQPVGSPLSLECTVEGTSNPNLYWYRQAAGRGLQLLFYSVGIGQISSEVPQNLSASRPQDRQFILSSKKLLLSDSGFYLCAWSGRAGGGALAKNIQYFGAGTRLSVL.

V gene TRBV4-2 combines with J gene TRBJ2-5, with 11 bases fitting TRBD1. Germline CDR1 and CDR2: LGHNA and YNFKEQ. CDR3 length: 16 residues. V lost 1 base and J lost 5; bases outside the gene matches: 6. DNA for the CDR3: TGTGCCAGCAGCCAAGTAGGACAGGGGGCCCGCGAGACCCAGTACTTC. Protein: CASSQVGQGARETQYF.

This chain uses TRBV18 with TRBJ2-7; D perhaps matches TRBD1 (6 bases). Trimming removed 3 bases from V and 4 bases from J, with 10 bases in between. CDR3 length: 13 residues. Per the germline V gene, CDR1 is KGHSH and CDR2 is LQKENI. The CDR3 sequence: CASSPGAPYEQYF. DNA of the CDR3: TGTGCCAGCTCACCGGGGGCCCCGTACGAGCAGTACTTC.

This rearrangement joins TRBV19 to TRBJ2-7; 10 bases match TRBD2. This CDR3 has 15 amino acids. Germline V gives CDR1 LNHDA, CDR2 SQIVND (reference sequence). The trim removed 3 bases at V and 3 bases at J, leaving 5 bases unmatched. The CDR3 here is CASSITTSGDYEQYF. CDR3 nucleotide sequence: TGTGCCAGTAGTATTACCACTAGCGGGGACTACGAGCAGTACTTC.

The J gene is TRBJ2-1, the V gene TRBV7-9, with 7 positions matching TRBD1. This CDR3 comprises 17 residues. The trim removed 3 bases at V and 7 bases at J, leaving 15 bases unmatched. Germline V gene sequence: CDR1 SEHNR, CDR2 FQNEAQ (reference sequence). CDR3: CASSLTGNRRKTNEQFF. The CDR3 DNA is TGTGCCAGCAGCTTGACAGGGAATAGAAGGAAAACAAATGAGCAGTTCTTC.

This clone was seen ten or more times. The chain is built from TRBV29-1 and TRBJ1-1; 8 bases align to TRBD1. The CDR3 runs to 13 residues. Germline loops: CDR1 SQVTM, CDR2 ANQGSEA. Losses at the gene ends were 5 bases for V and 5 bases for J; bases not matched to a gene: 7. CDR3 in amino acids: CSVMDRDWTEAFF. DNA for the CDR3: TGCAGCGTTATGGACAGGGATTGGACTGAAGCTTTCTTT.

The DNA of the CDR3 is TGTGCCAGCACCTTAACCCGACAGGGCGGCAAGCAGTACTTC. Translated: CASTLTRQGGKQYF. The J gene is TRBJ2-7, the V gene TRBV27, with 7 bases matching TRBD1. The ends lost 7 bases at V and 8 bases at J; junction bases unmatched: 14. From germline, CDR1 is MNHEY and CDR2 SMNVEV (reference sequence). The CDR3 consists of 14 residues.

Of note for this clone: Other DNA sequences of this sample code for an identical CDR3. CDR3 region: CASSRDSSYNSPLHF. CDR3 in DNA: TGTGCCAGCAGTAGGGACAGTAGCTATAATTCACCCCTCCACTTT. The genes are TRBV28 and TRBJ1-6, with 7 bases fitting TRBD1. This CDR3 region has 15 residues. The trim removed 5 bases at V and 3 bases at J, leaving 4 bases unmatched. CDR1 MDHEN and CDR2 SYDVKM come from the germline V gene.

The genes are TRBV28 and TRBJ2-7, with TRBD2 as a possible D gene (6 bases). Trimming stripped 5 bases from V and 6 bases from J, with 11 bases between. Looked up from germline, CDR1 is MDHEN and CDR2 is SYDVKM. The CDR3 runs 12 residues. The CDR3 region is CASSPSGGEQYF. The CDR3 DNA follows: TGTGCCAGCAGTCCCTCCGGGGGCGAGCAGTACTTC.

This clone was picked up a small number of times. The V gene is TRBV9, the J gene TRBJ2-3; TRBD1 matches 7 bases. The CDR3 extends over 15 amino acids. After removal of 0 bases from V and 1 base from J, the junction contained 2 bases not matched to a gene. Germline values: CDR1 SGDLS, CDR2 YYNGEE. CDR3 in DNA: TGTGCCAGCAGCGTAGGACAGGGTGGCACAGATACGCAGTATTTT. Encoded protein: CASSVGQGGTDTQYF.

The chain carries TRBV10-3 and TRBJ1-5; TRBD1 matches 7 bases. With 3 bases clipped from V and 6 bases from J, the junction kept 5 bases outside the gene matches. There are 14 residues in the CDR3. The germline gives CDR1 ENHRY, CDR2 SYGVKD. CDR3 loop: CAISDLDRLQPQHF. The CDR3 nucleotides read TGTGCCATCAGTGACCTGGACAGGCTTCAGCCCCAGCATTTT.

The genes are TRBV6-5 and TRBJ1-3; 8 bases fit TRBD1. The ends lost 0 bases at V and 6 bases at J; junction bases unmatched: 4. The CDR3 is made up of 15 amino acids. Germline V gene sequence: CDR1 MNHEY, CDR2 SVGAGI. The CDR3 nucleotides read TGTGCCAGCAGTTACTCCGACAGGGGACCAAACACCATATATTTT. Its protein is CASSYSDRGPNTIYF.

The chain employs TRBV19 and TRBJ1-3, with 8 bases matching TRBD1. Germline V gene sequence: CDR1 LNHDA, CDR2 SQIVND (reference sequence). Unmatched junction bases numbered 4, after V lost 4 bases and J lost 2 bases. This CDR3 contains 15 residues. CDR3 residues: CASSKDRDPGNTIYF. For the CDR3, the DNA is TGTGCCAGTAGTAAGGACAGGGATCCTGGAAACACCATATATTTT. The full variable domain, rest sourced from reference TRBV19 and TRBJ1-3, is DGGITQSPKYLFRKEGQNVTLSCEQNLNHDAMYWYRQDPGQGLRLIYYSQIVNDFQKGDIAEGYSVSREKKESFPLTVTSAQKNPTAFYLCASSKDRDPGNTIYFGEGSWLTVV.

The rearrangement joins TRBV19 to TRBJ1-2, with D tentatively TRBD1 (6 bases). The CDR3 runs 15 residues. Germline lookup yields CDR1 LNHDA and CDR2 SQIVND (reference sequence). Trimming cost V 6 bases and J 3 bases, with 17 bases left between them. This CDR3 is CASSPAGGWDYGYTF. The CDR3 DNA reads TGTGCCAGTAGCCCTGCGGGGGGCTGGGACTATGGCTACACCTTC.

The CDR3 nucleotides are TGCGCCAGCAGCTTGCAGGGGGAAAGCAATCAGCCCCAGCATTTT. The encoded protein is CASSLQGESNQPQHF. This chain links TRBV5-1 with TRBJ1-5, with 7 nucleotides matching TRBD1. Germline trimming cut 1 base from V and 1 base from J; bases unmatched to any gene: 2. The CDR3 is 15 amino acids. Germline loops: CDR1 SGHRS, CDR2 YFSETQ.

The V call is TRBV19, the J call TRBJ2-5; TRBD1 is a possible D gene (6 bases). The CDR3 consists of 14 residues. Germline V gives CDR1 LNHDA, CDR2 SQIVND (reference sequence). The V end lost 7 bases, the J end lost 1 base, and 13 bases lay between the germline ends. The CDR3 is CASTPRGGQETQYF. The CDR3 bases are TGTGCCAGTACCCCCAGGGGTGGCCAAGAGACCCAGTACTTC.

The chain recombines TRBV6-2 or TRBV6-3 with TRBJ2-5; 9 positions match TRBD1. Trimming removed 0 bases from V and 5 bases from J; junction bases left unmatched: 7. Germline V gene sequence: CDR1 MNHEY, CDR2 SVGEGT. The CDR3 is 16 amino acids. CDR3 residues: CASSYSQGTGRETQYF. CDR3 in DNA: TGTGCCAGCAGTTACTCACAAGGGACAGGGAGGGAGACCCAGTACTTC.

The chain employs TRBV28 and TRBJ2-7, with 9 bases that match TRBD2. Germline-derived CDR1 and CDR2 are MDHEN and SYDVKM. This CDR3 is 18 amino acids long. V was clipped by 6 bases and J by 0 bases; unmatched bases: 15. The CDR3, as DNA: TGTGCCAGCAGCCGAAAGGGGACTAGCAGCCATTTCTCCTACGAGCAGTACTTC. Its protein is CASSRKGTSSHFSYEQYF.

In its sample, this clone was seen once. The CDR3 DNA sequence: TGTGCCAGCTCATACCGGGACCAGGGGCAGCCCCAGCATTTT. Protein product: CASSYRDQGQPQHF. This sequence joins TRBV18 and TRBJ1-5; possible D gene TRBD1, 6 bases. The ends were cut back, 5 bases at V and 7 bases at J, with 15 bases in the middle. In germline, CDR1 is KGHSH, CDR2 LQKENI. The CDR3 covers 14 residues.

The table lists this clone with a count of one. The rearrangement joins TRBV7-6 to TRBJ2-1, with D tentatively TRBD1 (5 bases). Looked up from germline, CDR1 is SGHVS and CDR2 is FNYEAQ. CDR3 length equals 15 residues. The V end was cut by 1 base, the J end by 0 bases, with 7 bases between. CDR3 nucleotide sequence: TGTGCCAGCAGCTTAGAGGGGTCCTCCTACAATGAGCAGTTCTTC. The encoded protein is CASSLEGSSYNEQFF.

The gene calls are TRBV6-5 and TRBJ2-1; maybe TRBD2 (6 bases). This CDR3 has 15 amino acids. The V gene lost 6 bases and the J gene lost 9 bases, with 21 bases spanning the gap. CDR1 is MNHEY, CDR2 SVGAGI, per germline. CDR3 DNA: TGTGCCAGCAGCGACCGGGACTCCCCCCTGGTTGAGCAGTTCTTC. Translation gives CASSDRDSPLVEQFF.